Each of the 28 T cell receptor beta chains below was sequenced from the same sample in a study of regulatory T cells in long-lasting Graves disease. Sample time point: persistent/refractory GD, antithyroid drugs over 5 years with positive TRAb. There was RNA extracted from PBMCs, and the TCR library was made from it. The authors built TCR beta libraries using iRepertoire HTBI primers and Arm-PCR of CDR3 regions. A single record per CDR3 protein comes from TCRdb applying MiXCR to the multiplex PCR reads. Of 400,000 to 500,000 distinct CDR3 sequences in the sample, 20% to 25% are singletons; the top ten hold around 12%. Sequences were derived from peripheral blood mononuclear cells (PBMCs), sampled when the disease was refractory, from a patient treated with antithyroid drugs. These receptors came from a female donor with Graves disease.

This chain connects TRBV7-9 to TRBJ2-3, with unresolved D. The germline V gene has CDR1 SEHNR and CDR2 FQNEAQ (reference sequence). CDR3 length equals 12 residues. Trimming removed 8 bases at V and 6 bases at J, with 12 bases between. Written as DNA, the CDR3 is TGTGCCAGCCTAACTTCCCAGGATACGCAGTATTTT. Translation gives CASLTSQDTQYF.

This clonotype was picked up many times. The gene calls are TRBV11-1 and TRBJ1-4; D ambiguous. Trimming removed 1 base from V and 2 bases from J, with 14 bases in between. The CDR3 runs 17 residues. The germline V gene has CDR1 SGHAT and CDR2 FQDESV (reference sequence). The CDR3 coding sequence is TGTGCCAGCAGCTTAGGGTCGACGTCCGGTACTAATGAAAAACTGTTTTTT. Residues: CASSLGSTSGTNEKLFF.

V is TRBV12-3 or TRBV12-4 and J is TRBJ2-2, with D possibly matching TRBD1 (7 bases). The CDR3 consists of 14 residues. The germline V and J ends were trimmed by 7 bases and 6 bases, with 15 bases remaining between them. The CDR3 nucleotides are TGTGCCAGCACCCCGGCAGGGGGGTCCGGGGAGCTGTTTTTT. Protein sequence: CASTPAGGSGELFF.

The table lists this clonotype with a count of one. V is TRBV6-5 and J is TRBJ2-1; 7 positions match TRBD2. The germline V gene encodes CDR1 MNHEY and CDR2 SVGAGI. The J segment lost 10 bases and the V segment lost 2 bases, leaving 11 bases of the junction unmatched. The CDR3 runs 15 residues. The CDR3 region is CASSYGGGRSNEQFF. DNA of the CDR3: TGTGCCAGCAGTTACGGTGGCGGGAGAAGTAACGAGCAGTTCTTC.

This chain links TRBV28 with TRBJ2-3; tentative D call: TRBD2 (6 bases). Between the trimmed V and J ends, which lost 4 bases and 5 bases, there was a span of 16 bases. Germline-derived CDR1 and CDR2 are MDHEN and SYDVKM. The CDR3 runs 15 residues. CDR3 sequence: CASSYRLVTVDTQYF. CDR3 DNA: TGTGCCAGCAGTTACAGACTAGTCACGGTAGATACGCAGTATTTT.

The chain uses TRBV3-2 and TRBJ1-6; the table's D call, TRBD1, has no DNA check behind it. TRBV3-2 is labeled a pseudogene. The CDR3 contains 14 residues. Written as DNA, the CDR3 is TGTGCCAGCAGCAGCCCGCGACAACCTTCACCCCTCCACTTT. Translation gives CASSSPRQPSPLHF.

This clonotype was observed at least ten times. CDR3 protein: CASSSPGLAGGETQYF. The CDR3 DNA reads as TGTGCCAGCAGCTCACCCGGACTAGCGGGGGGAGAGACCCAGTACTTC. The rearrangement joins TRBV7-9 to TRBJ2-5, with 14 bases identical to TRBD2. With 4 bases clipped from V and 4 bases from J, the junction kept 5 bases outside the gene matches. CDR3 length: 16 amino acids. Germline CDR1 SEHNR, CDR2 FQNEAQ (reference sequence). The full variable domain, its missing parts supplied by reference TRBV7-9 and TRBJ2-5, is DTGVSQNPRHKITKRGQNVTFRCDPISEHNRLYWYRQTLGQGPEFLTYFQNEAQLEKSRLLSDRFSAERPKGSFSTLEIQRTEQGDSAMYLCASSSPGLAGGETQYFGPGTRLLVL.

The gene calls are TRBV3-1 and TRBJ2-5, with D possibly being TRBD1 or TRBD2 (5 bases each). CDR3 length equals 15 residues. V was trimmed by 5 bases and J by 1 base, leaving 14 bases between them. Germline loops: CDR1 LGHDT, CDR2 YNNKEL (reference sequence). DNA of the CDR3: TGTGCCAGCAGCACCAGGGACGAGACCCAAGAGACCCAGTACTTC. Translated, it gives CASSTRDETQETQYF.

V gene TRBV28 combines with J gene TRBJ2-1; no firm D call. The germline V and J ends were trimmed by 5 bases and 0 bases, with 11 bases remaining between them. The CDR3 has 15 residues. Per germline, CDR1 MDHEN and CDR2 SYDVKM. The CDR3: CASSPLMGSYNEQFF. As DNA, the CDR3 is TGTGCCAGCAGTCCCTTAATGGGCTCCTACAATGAGCAGTTCTTC.

Concerning this clonotype: This may come from a read error, since a much larger clone is one base off. The chain recombines TRBV28 with TRBJ1-3; unclear D gene. The CDR3 has 15 residues. Trimming took 2 bases from V and 4 from J, leaving 12 bases between them. Germline CDR1 is MDHEN and CDR2 is SYDVKM. The CDR3 nucleotides are TGTGCCAGCAGTTTAGGGCTACGCCACGGAAACACCATATATTTT. Its translation: CASSLGLRHGNTIYF.

This clonotype was detected only a few times. This sequence joins TRBV12-3 or TRBV12-4 and TRBJ2-7, with D tentatively TRBD2 (5 bases). The CDR3 spans 13 residues. V was cut by 6 bases and J by 1 base, with 10 bases left in between. The CDR3 DNA sequence: TGTGCCAGCAGCCCCGAGGGTTCCTACGAGCAGTACTTC. This gives the protein CASSPEGSYEQYF.

To note about this clonotype: A far larger clone is one base from this, pointing to a likely read error. This sequence joins TRBV7-3 and TRBJ2-7; 7 bases are shared with TRBD1. With 6 bases clipped from V and 5 bases from J, the junction kept 4 bases outside the gene matches. The germline V gene encodes CDR1 SGHTA and CDR2 FQGTGA. This CDR3 is built from 12 residues. The DNA of the CDR3 is TGTGCCAGCAGGACAGGGATCGACGAGCAGTACTTC. Translated: CASRTGIDEQYF.

This clonotype has at least ten counts. V and J are TRBV9 and TRBJ2-7, with 10 bases that match TRBD1. CDR1 and CDR2 from the germline V gene are SGDLS and YYNGEE. This CDR3 contains 14 residues. After removal of 2 bases from V and 2 bases from J, the junction contained 1 base not matched to a gene. The DNA of the CDR3 is TGTGCCAGCAGCGTGGGGACAGGGGCCTACGAGCAGTACTTC. This gives the protein CASSVGTGAYEQYF.

This clonotype has a handful of counts. This rearrangement joins TRBV6-1 to TRBJ1-3; tentatively, D is TRBD1 (5 bases). Germline V lookup: CDR1 MNHNS, CDR2 SASEGT. The CDR3 has 12 residues. Trimming stripped 11 bases from V and 6 bases from J, with 14 bases between. CDR3 nucleotide sequence: TGTGCCGGCGGGGAGGGGCAAAACACCATATATTTT. It is translated as CAGGEGQNTIYF.

Ten or more counts support this clonotype. The J gene is TRBJ2-5, the V gene TRBV6-9; 16 positions agree with TRBD2. V trimming: 3 bases; J trimming: 3 bases; junction bases outside the gene matches: 1. The CDR3 totals 16 residues. Germline V lookup: CDR1 MNHGY, CDR2 SVAAGI. The chain's CDR3 is CASSYGTSGREETQYF. The CDR3 coding sequence is TGTGCCAGCAGTTACGGGACTAGCGGGAGGGAAGAGACCCAGTACTTC.

This clonotype was detected only a few times. This sequence joins TRBV19 and TRBJ1-4; maybe TRBD1 (6 bases). In germline, CDR1 is LNHDA, CDR2 SQIVND (reference sequence). The V and J ends lost 3 bases and 7 bases respectively, with 15 bases between them. CDR3 length: 15 residues. As DNA, the CDR3 is TGTGCCAGTAGTATCCTCGGACAGCGCCCTGAAAAACTGTTTTTT. This sequence encodes CASSILGQRPEKLFF.

V gene TRBV19 combines with J gene TRBJ2-5; 11 bases agree with TRBD2. The CDR3 contains 17 residues. Germline V CDR1 and CDR2: LNHDA, SQIVND (reference sequence). Germline trimming cut 4 bases from V and 0 bases from J; bases unmatched to any gene: 7. The CDR3 reads CASSTFAGLADQETQYF. DNA of the CDR3: TGTGCCAGTAGTACCTTCGCGGGACTAGCGGACCAAGAGACCCAGTACTTC.

In this sample, this clonotype turned up many times. This rearrangement joins TRBV28 to TRBJ1-1; D call uncertain. Germline-derived CDR1 and CDR2 are MDHEN and SYDVKM. The CDR3 is 13 residues long. Deletions cut 6 bases from V and 2 bases from J, with 10 bases between. Here the CDR3 reads CASSPWVNTEAFF. The CDR3 DNA reads TGTGCCAGCAGCCCCTGGGTTAACACTGAAGCTTTCTTT. The full variable domain, completed using reference TRBV28 and TRBJ1-1, is DVKVTQSSRYLVKRTGEKVFLECVQDMDHENMFWYRQDPGLGLRLIYFSYDVKMKEKGDIPEGYSVSREKKERFSLILESASTNQTSMYLCASSPWVNTEAFFGQGTRLTVV.

In this sample, this clonotype turned up many times. V usage is TRBV7-6 and J usage is TRBJ1-1; D unclear. With 5 bases removed from V and 0 bases from J, the gap between germline ends came to 16 bases. There are 16 residues in the CDR3. From germline, CDR1 is SGHVS and CDR2 FNYEAQ. The CDR3 DNA reads TGTGCCAGCAGCCCAAGGACGGACCTTATGAACACTGAAGCTTTCTTT. Translated, it gives CASSPRTDLMNTEAFF.

A remark on this clonotype: Possible read error: a much larger clone is one base away. This chain links TRBV15 with TRBJ1-5; D gene unclear. The V gene's germline CDR1 is LNHNV and CDR2 YYDKDF (reference sequence). The CDR3 runs 12 residues. The CDR3 DNA reads TGTGCCACCAGCGGAGATAATCAGCCCCAGCATTTT. Translated, it gives CATSGDNQPQHF.

The gene calls are TRBV30 and TRBJ1-1, with 7 bases aligning to TRBD1. The germline CDR1 and CDR2 sequences are GTSNPN and SVGIG (reference sequence). V lost 3 bases to trimming and J lost 0 bases; unmatched junction nucleotides: 10. CDR3 length: 16 residues. CDR3 sequence: CAWRSTGEGMNTEAFF. CDR3 DNA sequence: TGTGCCTGGAGGTCAACAGGGGAGGGGATGAACACTGAAGCTTTCTTT.

The rearrangement links TRBV14 to TRBJ2-7; D gene ambiguous. Germline V gene data show CDR1 as SGHDN and CDR2 as FVKESK. With 3 bases removed from V and 7 bases from J, the gap between germline ends came to 16 bases. The CDR3 is made up of 14 amino acids. DNA of the CDR3: TGTGCCAGCAGCCACCGACGGAGAGCGTTGGAGCAGTACTTC. Protein sequence: CASSHRRRALEQYF.

This clonotype appeared many times. The V gene is TRBV5-6, the J gene TRBJ1-2, with no clear D. Germline V gene data show CDR1 as SGHDT and CDR2 as YYEEEE. The CDR3 has 12 residues. Trimming removed 2 bases at V and 3 bases at J, with 5 bases between. The CDR3 coding sequence is TGTGCCAGCAGCTTCTTGGACTATGGCTACACCTTC. Encoded protein: CASSFLDYGYTF.

This chain joins TRBV20-1 and TRBJ2-7; TRBD2 matches 9 bases. V lost 6 bases to trimming and J lost 6 bases; unmatched junction nucleotides: 12. Germline V gene sequence: CDR1 DFQATT, CDR2 SNEGSKA (reference sequence). This CDR3 contains 14 residues. CDR3 coding DNA: TGCAGTGCAACTTTAGCGGGAGTTTCTCCCGAGCAGTACTTC. Encoded protein: CSATLAGVSPEQYF.

There are a few counts of this clonotype. This chain uses TRBV19 with TRBJ2-5; TRBD1 matches at 7 bases. Germline lookup yields CDR1 LNHDA and CDR2 SQIVND (reference sequence). J gave up 1 base and V 9 bases, and 5 bases lay outside the gene matches. The CDR3 loop spans 13 amino acids. The CDR3 reads CASQQGRQETQYF. The CDR3, as DNA: TGTGCCAGCCAACAGGGGCGCCAAGAGACCCAGTACTTC.

This clonotype was seen a few times. The rearrangement joins TRBV11-2 to TRBJ2-3; 7 bases fit TRBD1. Germline CDR1 is SGHAT and CDR2 is FQNNGV. The V gene end was trimmed by 7 bases and the J gene end by 6 bases; junction bases not matched to a gene: 7. The CDR3 totals 13 residues. The DNA of the CDR3 is TGTGCCAGCACGTACACAGGGGAGGATACGCAGTATTTT. This translates into CASTYTGEDTQYF.

This clonotype came up many times. The gene calls are TRBV28 and TRBJ1-2; possibly TRBD1 for D (6 bases). CDR3 length: 13 residues. The germline V gene encodes CDR1 MDHEN and CDR2 SYDVKM. Trimming took off 1 base at V and 7 bases at J, with 10 bases between the two ends. Here the CDR3 DNA reads TGTGCCAGCAGTTTATACAGGGTGGGTGGCTACACCTTC. Protein product: CASSLYRVGGYTF.

This clonotype has a handful of counts. The chain joins TRBV2 to TRBJ2-5, with D possibly TRBD2 on 6 matching bases. With 6 bases removed from V and 5 bases from J, the gap between germline ends came to 19 bases. In germline, CDR1 is SNHLY, CDR2 FYNNEI. This CDR3 has 15 amino acids. This CDR3 is CASSTFSGPRETQYF. CDR3 sequence (DNA): TGTGCCAGCAGCACGTTTAGCGGCCCTCGGGAGACCCAGTACTTC.